Presented here are 29 T cell receptor beta chains from one specimen sequenced in a study of blood T cell repertoires in COVID-19. Assay: immunoSEQ multiplex PCR; the TCRdb copy retains only in-frame clones and omits some. In the table there are roughly 300,000 clones, 65% to 90% of which are singletons. The specimen sequenced was peripheral blood. These receptors were obtained from a human donor in a cohort sampled during active COVID-19.

The chain joins TRBV21-1 to TRBJ2-6; the table calls TRBD2, which could not be checked here. TRBV21-1 is tagged as a pseudogene. The CDR3 loop spans 18 amino acids. The CDR3 bases are TGTGCCAGCAGGGGACCGGGAGGGTCTCTTTCTGGGGCCAACGTCCTGACTTTC. Protein: CASRGPGGSLSGANVLTF.

The CDR3 region has the DNA TGTGCCAGCAGCAAACTAGCGGGATACTCCTACAATGAGCAGTTCTTC. It is translated as CASSKLAGYSYNEQFF. This chain joins TRBV7-8 and TRBJ2-1; 10 bases are shared with TRBD2. The CDR3 is made up of 16 amino acids. V dropped 5 bases and J dropped 0; count of bases not matched to a gene: 4. In germline, CDR1 is SGHVS, CDR2 FQNEAQ. Based on the CDR3 plus reference TRBV7-8 and TRBJ2-1, the full variable domain is GAGVSQSPRYKVAKRGQDVALRCDPISGHVSLFWYQQALGQGPEFLTYFQNEAQLDKSGLPSDRFFAERPEGSVSTLKIQRTQQEDSAVYLCASSKLAGYSYNEQFFGPGTRLTVL.

This rearrangement joins TRBV9 to TRBJ1-6; D not certain. V was cut by 10 bases and J by 6 bases, with 29 bases left in between. The CDR3 extends over 18 amino acids. Germline assignment: CDR1 SGDLS and CDR2 YYNGEE. CDR3 DNA sequence: TGTGCCCTATCTATTAGACAAGTGCGCTCCCAGAGTAATTCACCCCTCCACTTT. Its protein product is CALSIRQVRSQSNSPLHF.

The chain has TRBV11-1 and TRBJ2-5; TRBD2 matches 8 bases. The ends lost 1 base at V and 5 bases at J; junction bases unmatched: 6. CDR3 length: 15 residues. Germline CDR1 is SGHAT and CDR2 is FQDESV (reference sequence). The CDR3: CASSLVGGRLETQYF. In nucleotides, the CDR3 is TGTGCCAGCAGCTTAGTGGGCGGGAGGCTGGAGACCCAGTACTTC. Supplemented by reference TRBV11-1 and TRBJ2-5, the full variable domain reads EAEVAQSPRYKITEKSQAVAFWCDPISGHATLYWYRQILGQGPELLVQFQDESVVDDSQLPKDRFSAERLKGVDSTLKIQPAELGDSAMYLCASSLVGGRLETQYFGPGTRLLVL.

V is TRBV7-2 and J is TRBJ1-6, with a tentative D call TRBD1 (6 bases). The CDR3 spans 14 residues. The V end was cut by 2 bases, the J end by 9 bases, with 11 bases between. Germline-derived CDR1 and CDR2 are SGHTA and FQGNSA. In nucleotides, the CDR3 is TGTGCCAGCAGCTTACAGGGGCCGGTTTCACCCCTCCACTTT. Protein product: CASSLQGPVSPLHF.

The chain has TRBV6-5 and TRBJ2-7; 13 bases are a match to TRBD2. V trimming: 6 bases; J trimming: 10 bases; junction bases outside the gene matches: 12. Germline V gene lookup returns CDR1 MNHEY and CDR2 SVGAGI. The CDR3 is 15 amino acids. CDR3: CASSLGLAGPRGQYF. The CDR3 coding sequence is TGTGCCAGCAGCCTGGGACTAGCGGGGCCTAGGGGCCAGTACTTC.

V gene TRBV12-3 or TRBV12-4 combines with J gene TRBJ1-1; TRBD1 agrees at 7 bases. Trimming removed 5 bases from V and 8 bases from J; junction bases left unmatched: 2. The CDR3 loop spans 11 amino acids. Here the CDR3 reads CASSPGGEAFF. CDR3 nucleotide sequence: TGTGCCAGCAGTCCAGGGGGGGAAGCTTTCTTT.

This clone appeared once. The J gene is TRBJ2-1, the V gene TRBV5-4, with TRBD2 matching over 14 bases. V trimming: 4 bases; J trimming: 7 bases; junction bases outside the gene matches: 13. The CDR3 consists of 18 residues. From germline, CDR1 is SGHNT and CDR2 YYREEE (reference sequence). The CDR3 loop reads CASSRPTPTSGRGNEQFF. In DNA, the CDR3 is TGTGCCAGCAGCCGACCCACTCCGACTAGCGGGAGGGGAAATGAGCAGTTCTTC.

J is TRBJ2-5 and V is TRBV4-2; 13 positions match TRBD2. Germline values: CDR1 LGHNA, CDR2 YNFKEQ. J lost 2 bases, V lost 8 bases, and 14 bases had no gene match. CDR3 length equals 18 residues. In DNA form, the CDR3 reads TGTGCCAGCCGGATAGGACTAGCGGGAGAGGGCCTACAAGAGACCCAGTACTTC. It is translated as CASRIGLAGEGLQETQYF.

This chain uses TRBV7-5 with TRBJ2-7; TRBD2 is taken as the D call from the table, unchecked against the DNA. TRBV7-5 is noted as a pseudogene. The CDR3 covers 14 residues. The CDR3 sequence: CARTLLIGDYEQYF. In DNA, the CDR3 is TGTGCCAGAACCCTCCTAATCGGGGACTACGAGCAGTACTTC.

Concerning this clone: Sequence at one end of the junction differs from germline and may be a read error. V and J are TRBV2 and TRBJ1-1; maybe TRBD1 (5 bases). The CDR3 is made up of 13 amino acids. Germline CDR1 SNHLY, CDR2 FYNNEI. In nucleotides, the CDR3 is TGTGCCAGCAGTGAAGGTGGGAACAGGAAGCTTCTCTTT. Residues: CASSEGGNRKLLF.

Comments on this clone: At one end, the junction sequence differs from germline, possibly due to a read error. V gene TRBV20-1 combines with J gene TRBJ1-1; possibly TRBD1 for D (5 bases). The CDR3 is 11 residues long. Germline V lookup: CDR1 DFQATT, CDR2 SNEGSKA (reference sequence). The CDR3, as DNA: TGCAGTGCTAGTGTGAACGAACTAACAGGCTTT. The encoded protein is CSASVNELTGF.

The V gene is TRBV7-9, the J gene TRBJ1-2, with D maybe TRBD1 (6 bases). The germline gives CDR1 SEHNR, CDR2 FQNEAQ (reference sequence). The CDR3 is 13 amino acids. Trimming cost V 0 bases and J 4 bases, with 6 bases left between them. Here the CDR3 reads CASSLAGGYGYTF. The CDR3 nucleotides read TGTGCCAGCAGCTTAGCAGGGGGCTATGGCTACACCTTC.

J is TRBJ2-7 and V is TRBV7-2; 9 bases line up with TRBD2. Germline CDR1 SGHTA, CDR2 FQGNSA. V lost 5 bases to trimming and J lost 7 bases; unmatched junction nucleotides: 9. The CDR3 length is 14 residues. The CDR3 coding sequence is TGTGCCAGCAGCCAGGGACTAGCACGGGGGGAGCAGTACTTC. Residues: CASSQGLARGEQYF. Full variable domain (rest looked up from reference TRBV7-2 and TRBJ2-7): GAGVSQSPSNKVTEKGKDVELRCDPISGHTALYWYRQSLGQGLEFLIYFQGNSAPDKSGLPSDRFSAERTGGSVSTLTIQRTQQEDSAVYLCASSQGLARGEQYFGPGTRLTVT.

This sequence joins TRBV5-8 and TRBJ1-2; possibly TRBD1 for D (5 bases). Looked up from germline, CDR1 is SGHTS and CDR2 is YDEGEE. This CDR3 is built from 15 residues. V gave up 4 bases and J gave up 4 bases, with 17 bases separating them. CDR3: CASSEPARGIYGYTF. The DNA of the CDR3 is TGTGCCAGCAGCGAACCGGCAAGGGGCATCTATGGCTACACCTTC.

The chain is built from TRBV4-1 and TRBJ2-3, with 7 nucleotides matching TRBD2. Germline V lookup: CDR1 MGHRA, CDR2 YSYEKL. V lost 1 base to trimming and J lost 4 bases; unmatched junction nucleotides: 8. This CDR3 has 16 residues. CDR3 sequence reads: CASSQVRAGDADTQYF. CDR3 DNA: TGCGCCAGCAGCCAAGTGAGGGCGGGAGACGCAGATACGCAGTATTTT.

This clone was counted only a few times. This chain joins TRBV3-1 (or the pseudogene TRBV3-2) and TRBJ2-1, with 10 nucleotides matching TRBD2. The CDR3 is 18 residues long. The V and J ends lost 0 bases and 4 bases, in that order; junction bases with no gene match: 9. The V gene's germline CDR1 is LGHDT and CDR2 YNNKEL (reference sequence). Here the CDR3 reads CASSQEGRLAGVYNEQFF. CDR3 DNA: TGTGCCAGCAGCCAAGAGGGACGTCTAGCGGGAGTTTACAATGAGCAGTTCTTC.

The chain uses TRBV3-1 (or the pseudogene TRBV3-2) and TRBJ1-2; maybe TRBD1 (5 bases). The CDR3 is made up of 15 amino acids. Germline V gene sequence: CDR1 LGHDT, CDR2 YNNKEL (reference sequence). V lost 4 bases, J lost 6 bases, and 18 bases lay in between. Here the CDR3 reads CASSPLDTLTDGYTF. The CDR3 DNA reads as TGTGCCAGCAGCCCCCTGGACACCCTAACGGATGGCTACACCTTC.

The V and J genes are TRBV19 and TRBJ2-5, with D perhaps matching TRBD1 (6 bases). Trimming removed 4 bases from V and 3 bases from J, with 9 bases in between. This CDR3 is 13 amino acids long. Germline V gives CDR1 LNHDA, CDR2 SQIVND (reference sequence). The CDR3 sequence is CASSSYREETQYF. CDR3 bases: TGTGCCAGTAGTAGCTACAGGGAAGAGACCCAGTACTTC.

The J gene is TRBJ1-2, the V gene TRBV20-1, with D uncertain. The CDR3 runs 10 residues. Per germline, CDR1 DFQATT and CDR2 SNEGSKA (reference sequence). The CDR3 DNA is TGCGGCAGCGCTAACTATGGCTACACCTTC. Translation gives CGSANYGYTF.

The chain carries TRBV7-9 and TRBJ2-4; D possibly corresponds to TRBD2 (5 bases). CDR3 size: 12 residues. V lost 5 bases and J 8 bases, leaving 10 bases between the germline ends. CDR1 is SEHNR and CDR2 is FQNEAQ in the germline V gene (reference sequence). The CDR3 DNA follows: TGTGCCAGCAGCCTCGGGGTCGACATTCAGTACTTC. This translates into CASSLGVDIQYF.

V gene TRBV5-1 combines with J gene TRBJ2-1, with TRBD1 as a possible D gene (6 bases). Germline values: CDR1 SGHRS, CDR2 YFSETQ. The ends were cut back, 5 bases at V and 10 bases at J, with 25 bases in the middle. The CDR3 spans 16 residues. This CDR3 is CASSPTDLTGLIEQFF. CDR3 bases: TGCGCCAGCAGTCCGACAGATCTCACAGGGCTGATCGAGCAGTTCTTC.

V and J are TRBV5-1 and TRBJ2-1; D gene ambiguous. From germline, CDR1 is SGHRS and CDR2 YFSETQ. V was pared by 4 bases and J by 3 bases, with 11 bases between. The CDR3 extends over 14 amino acids. For the CDR3, the DNA is TGCGCCAGCAGCGCCGAGGCTGTCTACAATGAGCAGTTCTTC. Protein sequence: CASSAEAVYNEQFF.

The chain combines TRBV5-6 with TRBJ2-2, with 9 bases fitting TRBD1. This CDR3 comprises 16 residues. CDR1 and CDR2 from the germline V gene are SGHDT and YYEEEE. The junction had 9 bases not matched to a gene; V was cut back by 3 bases and J by 6 bases. CDR3 sequence reads: CASSSNYRGRAGELFF. The CDR3 DNA reads TGTGCCAGCAGCTCCAATTACAGGGGGCGCGCCGGGGAGCTGTTTTTT.

This clone has just a few counts. The chain has TRBV6-6 and TRBJ1-2; possibly TRBD1 for D (6 bases). Germline CDR1 is MNHNY and CDR2 is SVGAGI (reference sequence). This CDR3 has 13 amino acids. The V and J ends lost 4 bases and 2 bases respectively, with 8 bases between them. The CDR3 DNA sequence: TGTGCCAGCAGTTCCACAGGGAACTATGGCTACACCTTC. Its translation: CASSSTGNYGYTF.

This clone was found a few times. The V call is TRBV19, the J call TRBJ1-1, with TRBD1 matching over 7 bases. J was trimmed by 1 base and V by 4 bases; bases with no gene match: 3. Germline values: CDR1 LNHDA, CDR2 SQIVND (reference sequence). This CDR3 comprises 14 residues. This chain's CDR3 is CASSRGQPNTEAFF. The CDR3 coding sequence is TGTGCCAGTAGTAGGGGACAGCCGAACACTGAAGCTTTCTTT.

The rearrangement uses TRBV15 and TRBJ1-6; possible D gene TRBD1, 5 bases. CDR1 is LNHNV and CDR2 is YYDKDF in the germline V gene (reference sequence). The V and J ends lost 4 bases and 9 bases respectively, with 7 bases between them. The CDR3 totals 12 residues. This chain's CDR3 is CATSTQGSPLHF. In nucleotides, the CDR3 is TGTGCCACCAGCACGCAGGGTTCACCCCTCCACTTT.

The genes are TRBV28 and TRBJ2-1; 10 bases are a match to TRBD2. J was trimmed by 4 bases and V by 3 bases; bases with no gene match: 27. The CDR3 has 23 residues. Germline loops: CDR1 MDHEN, CDR2 SYDVKM. For the CDR3, the DNA is TGTGCCAGCAGTTTCCCCCCCCGTTGGAGGGGGCCTTCTAGCGGGAGCACATACAATGAGCAGTTCTTC. Amino acids: CASSFPPRWRGPSSGSTYNEQFF. The full variable domain, completed using reference TRBV28 and TRBJ2-1, is DVKVTQSSRYLVKRTGEKVFLECVQDMDHENMFWYRQDPGLGLRLIYFSYDVKMKEKGDIPEGYSVSREKKERFSLILESASTNQTSMYLCASSFPPRWRGPSSGSTYNEQFFGPGTRLTVL.

The rearrangement uses TRBV6-5 and TRBJ2-3; 9 nucleotides line up with TRBD2. The length of the CDR3 is 15 residues. The V gene end was trimmed by 5 bases and the J gene end by 0 bases; junction bases not matched to a gene: 3. Germline values: CDR1 MNHEY, CDR2 SVGAGI. The CDR3, as DNA: TGTGCCAGCAGTCGCGGGAGGGCCAGCACAGATACGCAGTATTTT. Translated, it gives CASSRGRASTDTQYF.